Sequencing of this TCR beta chain was carried out in a study of T cells expressing NK-cell markers. Overall study: In the group of eight sequenced donors, seven were HCMV-seropositive and one was seronegative.

Per germline, CDR1 SEHNR and CDR2 FQNEAQ (reference sequence). The CDR3 loop spans 15 amino acids. Study findings and constraints: NKG2C+ dominant clonotype frequencies in six or seven donors were roughly 1.0-7.5% of CD8+ T cells. The study left the HCMV specificity of expanded NKG2C+ T cell clones unresolved.

Points on this clonotype: Antigen specificity is unknown.

Synthesis of TCR beta cDNA relied on 5'RACE template switching carrying UMIs. TCRdb reprocessed the 5' RACE reads, keeping one entry per CDR3 protein, no DNA. Its clone listing holds about 160,000 distinct CDR3 sequences. J is TRBJ2-1 and V is TRBV7-9; the TCRdb D gene call, TRBD1, has no DNA to confirm it. This receptor was obtained from a man aged 18-70 years in good health. Sequencing was done on a sample of blood T cells: a sorted CD56 or NKG2C T cell subset, CD4+ or CD8+ T cells, or bulk PBMC T cells (not recorded which). The chain's CDR3 is CASSPRGSSYNEQFF.